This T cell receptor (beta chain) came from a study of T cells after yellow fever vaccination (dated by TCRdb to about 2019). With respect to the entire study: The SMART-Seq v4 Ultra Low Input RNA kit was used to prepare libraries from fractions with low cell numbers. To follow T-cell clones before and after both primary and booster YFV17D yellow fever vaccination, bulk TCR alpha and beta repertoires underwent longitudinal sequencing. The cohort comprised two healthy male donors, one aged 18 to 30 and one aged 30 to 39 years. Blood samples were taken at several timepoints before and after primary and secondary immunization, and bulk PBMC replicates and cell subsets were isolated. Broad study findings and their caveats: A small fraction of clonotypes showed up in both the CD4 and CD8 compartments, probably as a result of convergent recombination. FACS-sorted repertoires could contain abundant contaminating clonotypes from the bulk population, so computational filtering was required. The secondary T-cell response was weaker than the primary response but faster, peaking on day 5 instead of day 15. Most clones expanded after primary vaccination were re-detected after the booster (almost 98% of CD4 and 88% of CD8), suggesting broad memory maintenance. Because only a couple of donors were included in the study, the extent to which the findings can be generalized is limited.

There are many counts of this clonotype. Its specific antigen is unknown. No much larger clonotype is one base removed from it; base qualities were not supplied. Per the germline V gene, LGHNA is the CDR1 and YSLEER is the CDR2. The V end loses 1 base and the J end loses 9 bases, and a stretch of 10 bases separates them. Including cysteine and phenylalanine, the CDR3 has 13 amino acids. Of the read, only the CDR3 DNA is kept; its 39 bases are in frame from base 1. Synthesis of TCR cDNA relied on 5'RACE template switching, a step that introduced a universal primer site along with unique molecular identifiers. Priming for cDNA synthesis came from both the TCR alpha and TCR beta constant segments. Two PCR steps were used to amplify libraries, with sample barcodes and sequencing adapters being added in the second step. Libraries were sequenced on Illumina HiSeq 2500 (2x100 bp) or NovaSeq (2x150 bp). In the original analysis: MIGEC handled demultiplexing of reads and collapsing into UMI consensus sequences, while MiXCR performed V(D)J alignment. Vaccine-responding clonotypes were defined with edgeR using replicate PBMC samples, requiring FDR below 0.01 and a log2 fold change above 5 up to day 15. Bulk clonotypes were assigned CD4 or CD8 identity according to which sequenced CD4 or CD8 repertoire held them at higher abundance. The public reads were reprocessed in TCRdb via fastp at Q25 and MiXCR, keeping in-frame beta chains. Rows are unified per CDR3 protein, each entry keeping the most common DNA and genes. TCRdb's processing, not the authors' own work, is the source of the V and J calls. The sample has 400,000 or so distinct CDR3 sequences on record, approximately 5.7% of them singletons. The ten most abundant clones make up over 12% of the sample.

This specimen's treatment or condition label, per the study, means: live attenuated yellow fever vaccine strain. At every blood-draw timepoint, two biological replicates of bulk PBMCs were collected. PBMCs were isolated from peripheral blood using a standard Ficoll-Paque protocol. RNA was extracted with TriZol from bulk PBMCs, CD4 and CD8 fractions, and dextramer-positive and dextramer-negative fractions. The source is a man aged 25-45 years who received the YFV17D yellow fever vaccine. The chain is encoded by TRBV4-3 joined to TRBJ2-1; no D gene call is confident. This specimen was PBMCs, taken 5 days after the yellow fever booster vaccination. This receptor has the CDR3 CASSQGRGSEQFF. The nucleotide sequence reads TGCGCCAGCAGCCAAGGGAGAGGAAGTGAGCAGTTCTTC.